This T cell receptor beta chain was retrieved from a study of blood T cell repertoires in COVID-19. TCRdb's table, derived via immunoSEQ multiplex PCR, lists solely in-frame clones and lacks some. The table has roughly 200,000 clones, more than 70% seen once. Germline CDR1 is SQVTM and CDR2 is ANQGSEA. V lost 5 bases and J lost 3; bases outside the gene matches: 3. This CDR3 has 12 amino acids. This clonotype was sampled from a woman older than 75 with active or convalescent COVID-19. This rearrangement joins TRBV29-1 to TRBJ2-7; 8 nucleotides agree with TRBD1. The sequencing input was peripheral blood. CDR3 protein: CSVRTGNYEQYF. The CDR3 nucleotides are TGCAGCGTTCGGACAGGGAACTACGAGCAGTACTTC.